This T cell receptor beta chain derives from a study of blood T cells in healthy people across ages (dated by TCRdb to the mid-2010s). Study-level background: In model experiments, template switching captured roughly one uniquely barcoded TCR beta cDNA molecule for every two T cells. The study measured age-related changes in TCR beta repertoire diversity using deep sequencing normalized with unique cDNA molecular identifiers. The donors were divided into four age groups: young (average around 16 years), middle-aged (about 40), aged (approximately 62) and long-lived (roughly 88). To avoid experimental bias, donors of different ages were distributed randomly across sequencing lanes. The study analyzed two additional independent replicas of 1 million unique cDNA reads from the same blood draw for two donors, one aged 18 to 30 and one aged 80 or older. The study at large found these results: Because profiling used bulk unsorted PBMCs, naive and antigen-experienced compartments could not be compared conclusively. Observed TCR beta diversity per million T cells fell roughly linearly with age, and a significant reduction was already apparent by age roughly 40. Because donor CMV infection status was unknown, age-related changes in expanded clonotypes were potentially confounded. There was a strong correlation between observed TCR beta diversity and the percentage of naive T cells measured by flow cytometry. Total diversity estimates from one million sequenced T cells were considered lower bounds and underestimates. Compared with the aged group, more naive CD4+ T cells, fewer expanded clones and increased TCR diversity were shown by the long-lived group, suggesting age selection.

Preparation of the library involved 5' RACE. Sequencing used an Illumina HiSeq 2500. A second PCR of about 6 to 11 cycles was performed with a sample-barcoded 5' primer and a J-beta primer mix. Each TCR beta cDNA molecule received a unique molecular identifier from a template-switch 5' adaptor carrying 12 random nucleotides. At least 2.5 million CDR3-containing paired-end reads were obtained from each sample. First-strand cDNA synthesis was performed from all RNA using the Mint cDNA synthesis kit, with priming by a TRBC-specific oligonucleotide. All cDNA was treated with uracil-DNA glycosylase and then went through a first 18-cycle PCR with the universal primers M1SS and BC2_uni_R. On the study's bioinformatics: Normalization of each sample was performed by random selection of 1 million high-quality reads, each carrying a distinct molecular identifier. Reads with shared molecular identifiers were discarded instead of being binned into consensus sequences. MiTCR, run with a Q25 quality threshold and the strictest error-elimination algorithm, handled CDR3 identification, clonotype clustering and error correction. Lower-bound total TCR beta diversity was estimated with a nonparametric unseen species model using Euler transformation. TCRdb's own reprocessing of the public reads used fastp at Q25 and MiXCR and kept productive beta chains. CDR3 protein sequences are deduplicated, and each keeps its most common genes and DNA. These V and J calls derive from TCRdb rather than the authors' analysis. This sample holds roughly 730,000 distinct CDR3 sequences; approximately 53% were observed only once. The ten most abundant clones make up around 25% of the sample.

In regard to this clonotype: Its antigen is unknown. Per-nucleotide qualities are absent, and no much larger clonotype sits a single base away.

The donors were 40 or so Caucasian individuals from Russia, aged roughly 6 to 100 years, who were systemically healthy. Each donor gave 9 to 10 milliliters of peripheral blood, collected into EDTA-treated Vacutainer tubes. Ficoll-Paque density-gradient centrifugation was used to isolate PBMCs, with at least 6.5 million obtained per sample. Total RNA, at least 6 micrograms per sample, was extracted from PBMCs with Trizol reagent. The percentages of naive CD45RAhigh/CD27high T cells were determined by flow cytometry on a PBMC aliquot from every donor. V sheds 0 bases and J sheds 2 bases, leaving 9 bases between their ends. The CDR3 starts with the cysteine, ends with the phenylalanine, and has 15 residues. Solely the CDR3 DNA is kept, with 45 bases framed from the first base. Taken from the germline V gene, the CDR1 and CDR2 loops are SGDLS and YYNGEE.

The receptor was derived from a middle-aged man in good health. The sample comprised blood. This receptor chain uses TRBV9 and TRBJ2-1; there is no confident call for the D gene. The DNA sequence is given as TGTGCCAGCAGCGTAGGGGTTGGCACCTACAATGAGCAGTTCTTC. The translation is CASSVGVGTYNEQFF.